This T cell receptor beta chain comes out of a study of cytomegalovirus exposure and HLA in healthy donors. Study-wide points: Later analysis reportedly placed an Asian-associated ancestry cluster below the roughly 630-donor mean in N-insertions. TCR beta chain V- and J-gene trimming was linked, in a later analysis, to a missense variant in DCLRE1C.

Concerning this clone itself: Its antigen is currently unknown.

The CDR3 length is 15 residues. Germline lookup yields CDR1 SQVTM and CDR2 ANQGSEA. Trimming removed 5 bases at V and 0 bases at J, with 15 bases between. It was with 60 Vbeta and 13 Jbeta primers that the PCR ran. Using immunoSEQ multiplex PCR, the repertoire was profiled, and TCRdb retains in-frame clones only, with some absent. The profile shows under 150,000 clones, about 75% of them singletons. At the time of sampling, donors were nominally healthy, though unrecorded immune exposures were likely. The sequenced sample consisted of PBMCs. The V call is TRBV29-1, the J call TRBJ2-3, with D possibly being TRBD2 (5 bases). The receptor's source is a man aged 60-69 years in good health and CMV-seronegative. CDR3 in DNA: TGCAGCGTTAGTCGACGGAGGCTTAGCACAGATACGCAGTATTTT. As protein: CSVSRRRLSTDTQYF.